This TCR beta chain came from a study of blood T cell repertoires in COVID-19. Study-level background: PBMCs, B-cell-depleted T cells, or T cells were the source of the cDNA or gDNA that made up the material.

Enrollees, about 18 to 90 years old, lived in 24 US areas. Donors were grouped by their self-reported clinical history. Two negative PCRs, clearance, or symptom resolution were required of recovered Cohort 3 donors. V lost 4 bases to trimming and J lost 7 bases, with 13 bases between them. CDR1 is SQVTM and CDR2 is ANQGSEA in the germline V gene. CDR3 length: 12 amino acids. Only in-frame clones appear in the TCRdb table, and some are missing; sequencing was by immunoSEQ multiplex PCR. The data show approximately 270,000 clones, roughly nine tenths seen once. The V call is TRBV29-1, the J call TRBJ2-5; D uncertain. The source material was PBMCs or T cells enriched from blood (not recorded which). The TCR sequence derives from an older woman who had recovered from COVID-19. CDR3 bases: TGCAGCGTTGCGCAGGCCCTGGGGACCCAGTACTTC. Residues: CSVAQALGTQYF. The full variable domain, with the rest looked up from reference TRBV29-1 and TRBJ2-5, is SAVISQKPSRDICQRGTSLTIQCQVDSQVTMMFWYRQQPGQSLTLIATANQGSEATYESGFVIDKFPISRPNLTFSTLTVSNMSPEDSSIYLCSVAQALGTQYFGPGTRLLVL.